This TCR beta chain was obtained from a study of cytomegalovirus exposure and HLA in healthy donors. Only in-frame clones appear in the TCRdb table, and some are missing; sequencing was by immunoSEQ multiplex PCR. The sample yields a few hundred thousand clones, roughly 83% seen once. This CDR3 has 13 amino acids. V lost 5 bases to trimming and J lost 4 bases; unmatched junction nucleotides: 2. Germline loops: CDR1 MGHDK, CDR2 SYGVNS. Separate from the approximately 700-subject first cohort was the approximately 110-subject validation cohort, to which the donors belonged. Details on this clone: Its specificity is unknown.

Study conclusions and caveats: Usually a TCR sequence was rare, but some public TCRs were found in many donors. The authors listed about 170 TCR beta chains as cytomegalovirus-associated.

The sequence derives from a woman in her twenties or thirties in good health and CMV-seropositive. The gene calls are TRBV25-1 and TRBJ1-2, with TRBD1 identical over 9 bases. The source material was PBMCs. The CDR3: CASSTGGPYGYTF. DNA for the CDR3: TGTGCCAGCAGTACAGGGGGCCCCTATGGCTACACCTTC.